The clone carrying this T cell receptor beta chain has a count of ten or more. The antigen is undetermined. From germline, CDR1 is MNHNS and CDR2 SASEGT. Trimming cost V 4 bases and J 10 bases; bases outside gene matches: 10. The CDR3 spans 15 residues. Amplification of TCR beta CDR3 regions used RNA as the template. With the HTBI primer set, the TCR CDR3 went through a first round of RT-PCR. Via MiXCR, TCRdb re-called the multiplex PCR reads, giving one row per CDR3 protein. This table holds 400,000 to 550,000 distinct CDR3 sequences, about 15% found once. The record originates from a study of T cells in Graves' hyperthyroidism and ophthalmopathy. Study-wide results and caveats: Blood also carried most thyroid clonotypes expanded above 0.001.

Each diagnosis was grounded in clinical symptoms, serum thyroxine and TRAb, thyroid ultrasound, and orbital computed tomography. V and J are TRBV6-1 and TRBJ2-1; 10 bases are shared with TRBD2. The sequenced sample was blood. The sequence derives from a woman under 30 with Graves' hyperthyroidism. Here the CDR3 reads CASSVASGRVGEQFF. Here the CDR3 DNA reads TGTGCCAGCAGTGTGGCTAGCGGGAGAGTTGGAGAGCAGTTCTTC.